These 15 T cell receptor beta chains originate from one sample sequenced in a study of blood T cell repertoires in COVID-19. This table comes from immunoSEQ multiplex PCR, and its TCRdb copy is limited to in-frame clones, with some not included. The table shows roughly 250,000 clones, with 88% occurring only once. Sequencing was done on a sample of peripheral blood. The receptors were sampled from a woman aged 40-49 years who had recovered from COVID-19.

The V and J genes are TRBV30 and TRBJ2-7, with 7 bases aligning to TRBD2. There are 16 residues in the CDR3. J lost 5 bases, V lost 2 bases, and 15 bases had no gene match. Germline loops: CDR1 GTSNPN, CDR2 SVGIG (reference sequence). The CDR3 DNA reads TGTGCCTGGAGTCCCACGCTCTGGGCGGGAGACCACGAGCAGTACGTC. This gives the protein CAWSPTLWAGDHEQYV.

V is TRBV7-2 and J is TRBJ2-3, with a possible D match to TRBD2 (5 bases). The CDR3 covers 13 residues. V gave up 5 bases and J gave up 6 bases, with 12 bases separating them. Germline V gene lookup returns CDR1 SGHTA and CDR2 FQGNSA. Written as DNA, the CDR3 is TGTGCCAGCAGCCTACTAGGTTGGGATACGCAGTATTTT. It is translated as CASSLLGWDTQYF.

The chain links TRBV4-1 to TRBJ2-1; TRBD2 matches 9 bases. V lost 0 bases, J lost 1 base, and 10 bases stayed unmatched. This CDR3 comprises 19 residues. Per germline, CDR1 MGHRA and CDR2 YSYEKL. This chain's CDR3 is CASSQESGAGGRSYNEQFF. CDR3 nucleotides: TGCGCCAGCAGCCAAGAAAGCGGGGCGGGAGGGCGGTCCTACAATGAGCAGTTCTTC.

CDR3 region: CASSLARTVGNTEAFF. In nucleotides, the CDR3 is TGTGCCAGCAGCTTAGCCAGGACAGTCGGGAACACTGAAGCTTTCTTT. V usage is TRBV7-9 and J usage is TRBJ1-1; D might be TRBD1 (6 bases). With 0 bases removed from V and 1 base from J, the gap between germline ends came to 12 bases. Germline V lookup: CDR1 SEHNR, CDR2 FQNEAQ (reference sequence). This CDR3 spans 16 amino acids.

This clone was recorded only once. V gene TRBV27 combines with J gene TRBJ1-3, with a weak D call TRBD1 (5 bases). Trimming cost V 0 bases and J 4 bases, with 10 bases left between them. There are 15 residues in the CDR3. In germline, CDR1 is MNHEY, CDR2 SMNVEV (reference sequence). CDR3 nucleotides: TGTGCCAGCAGTTTATCGAGCAGGGCCGGAAACACCATATATTTT. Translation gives CASSLSSRAGNTIYF.

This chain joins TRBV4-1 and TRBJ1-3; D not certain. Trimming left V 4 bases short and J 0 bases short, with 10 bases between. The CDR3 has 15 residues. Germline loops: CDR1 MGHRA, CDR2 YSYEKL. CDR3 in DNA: TGCGCCAGCAGCCCTCCGGGTTACTCTGGAAACACCATATATTTT. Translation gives CASSPPGYSGNTIYF.

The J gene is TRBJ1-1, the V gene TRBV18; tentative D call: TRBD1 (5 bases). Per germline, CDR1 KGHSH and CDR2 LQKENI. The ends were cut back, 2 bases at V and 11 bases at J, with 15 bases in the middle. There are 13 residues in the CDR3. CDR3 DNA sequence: TGTGCCAGCTCACCAAGGGCAGGGTTAGTGGCTTTCTTT. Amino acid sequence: CASSPRAGLVAFF.

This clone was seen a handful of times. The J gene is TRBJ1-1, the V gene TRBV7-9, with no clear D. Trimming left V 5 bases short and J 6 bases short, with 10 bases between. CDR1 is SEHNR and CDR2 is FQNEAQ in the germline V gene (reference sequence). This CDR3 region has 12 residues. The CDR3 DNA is TGTGCCAGCAGCCGGGAGGAGGCTGAAGCTTTCTTT. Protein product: CASSREEAEAFF.

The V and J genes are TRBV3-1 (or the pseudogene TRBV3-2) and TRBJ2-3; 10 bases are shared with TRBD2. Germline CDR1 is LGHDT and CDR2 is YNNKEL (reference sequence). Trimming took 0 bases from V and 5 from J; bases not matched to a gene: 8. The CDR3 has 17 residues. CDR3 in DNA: TGTGCCAGCAGCCAAGATGGCAGCGGGAGGGCCAGAGATACGCAGTATTTT. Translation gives CASSQDGSGRARDTQYF.

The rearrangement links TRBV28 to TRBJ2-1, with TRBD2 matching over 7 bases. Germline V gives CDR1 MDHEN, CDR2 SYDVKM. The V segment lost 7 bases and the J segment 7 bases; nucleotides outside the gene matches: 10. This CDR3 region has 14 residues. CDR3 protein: CASNLGGSHNEQFF. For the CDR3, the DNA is TGTGCCAGCAATCTGGGCGGGAGTCATAATGAGCAGTTCTTC. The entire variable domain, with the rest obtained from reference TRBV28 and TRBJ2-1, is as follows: DVKVTQSSRYLVKRTGEKVFLECVQDMDHENMFWYRQDPGLGLRLIYFSYDVKMKEKGDIPEGYSVSREKKERFSLILESASTNQTSMYLCASNLGGSHNEQFFGPGTRLTVL.

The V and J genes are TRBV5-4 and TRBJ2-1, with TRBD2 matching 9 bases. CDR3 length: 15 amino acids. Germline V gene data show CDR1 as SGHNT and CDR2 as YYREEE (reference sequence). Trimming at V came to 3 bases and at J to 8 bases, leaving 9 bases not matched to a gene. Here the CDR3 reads CASSSEPSGIHEQFF. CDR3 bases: TGTGCCAGCAGCTCGGAGCCTAGCGGGATCCATGAGCAGTTCTTC.

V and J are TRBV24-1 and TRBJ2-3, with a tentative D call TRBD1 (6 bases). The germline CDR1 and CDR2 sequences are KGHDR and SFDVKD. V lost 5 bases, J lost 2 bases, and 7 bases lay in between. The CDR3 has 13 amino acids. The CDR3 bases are TGTGCCACCAGTGGACAGGACACAGATACGCAGTATTTT. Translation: CATSGQDTDTQYF.

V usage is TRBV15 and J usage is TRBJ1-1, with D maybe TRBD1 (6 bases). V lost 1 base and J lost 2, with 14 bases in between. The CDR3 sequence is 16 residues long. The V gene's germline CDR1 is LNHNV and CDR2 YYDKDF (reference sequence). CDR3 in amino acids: CATSRGTVPPNTEAFF. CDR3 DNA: TGTGCCACCAGCAGAGGGACAGTACCTCCAAACACTGAAGCTTTCTTT. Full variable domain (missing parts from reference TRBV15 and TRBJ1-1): DAMVIQNPRYQVTQFGKPVTLSCSQTLNHNVMYWYQQKSSQAPKLLFHYYDKDFNNEADTPDNFQSRRPNTSFCFLDIRSPGLGDTAMYLCATSRGTVPPNTEAFFGQGTRLTVV.

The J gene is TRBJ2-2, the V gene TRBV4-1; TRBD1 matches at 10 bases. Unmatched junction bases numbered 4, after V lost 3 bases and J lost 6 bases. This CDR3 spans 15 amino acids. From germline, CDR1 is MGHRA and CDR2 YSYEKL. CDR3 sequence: CASSQPGQGPGELFF. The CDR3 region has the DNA TGCGCCAGCAGCCAGCCGGGACAGGGGCCCGGGGAGCTGTTTTTT.

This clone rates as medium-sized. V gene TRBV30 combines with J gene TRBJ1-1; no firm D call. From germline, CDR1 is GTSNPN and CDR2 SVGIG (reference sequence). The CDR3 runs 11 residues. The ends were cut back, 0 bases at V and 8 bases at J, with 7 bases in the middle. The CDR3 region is CAWSVVGEAFF. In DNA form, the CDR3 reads TGTGCCTGGAGTGTAGTCGGGGAAGCTTTCTTT.